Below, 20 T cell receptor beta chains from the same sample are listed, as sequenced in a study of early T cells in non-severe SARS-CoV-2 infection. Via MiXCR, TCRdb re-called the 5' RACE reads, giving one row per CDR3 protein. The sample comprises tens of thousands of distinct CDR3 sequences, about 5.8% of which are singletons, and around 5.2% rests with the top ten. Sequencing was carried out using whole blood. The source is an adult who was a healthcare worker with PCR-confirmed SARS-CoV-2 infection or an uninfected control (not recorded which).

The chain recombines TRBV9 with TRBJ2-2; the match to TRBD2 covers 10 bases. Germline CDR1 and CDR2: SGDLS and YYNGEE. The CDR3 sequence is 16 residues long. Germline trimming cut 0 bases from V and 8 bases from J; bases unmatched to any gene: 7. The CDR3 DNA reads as TGTGCCAGCAGCGTAGCTGCTAGCGGGAGAGTTGGGGAGCTGTTTTTT. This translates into CASSVAASGRVGELFF.

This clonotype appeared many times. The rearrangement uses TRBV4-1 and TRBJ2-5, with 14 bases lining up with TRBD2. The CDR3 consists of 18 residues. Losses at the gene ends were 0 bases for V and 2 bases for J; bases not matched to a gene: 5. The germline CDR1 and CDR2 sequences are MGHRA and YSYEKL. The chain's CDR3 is CASSQEGLAGVLQETQYF. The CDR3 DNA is TGCGCCAGCAGCCAAGAGGGACTAGCGGGAGTTTTACAAGAGACCCAGTACTTC.

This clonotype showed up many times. Here the CDR3 reads CATSDLGSGRATDTQYF. The CDR3 region has the DNA TGTGCCACCAGTGATTTGGGCTCGGGACGAGCCACAGATACGCAGTATTTT. V and J are TRBV24-1 and TRBJ2-3; D assignment may be TRBD1 or TRBD2 (5 bases each). Germline V gene sequence: CDR1 KGHDR, CDR2 SFDVKD. V gave up 0 bases and J gave up 2 bases, with 14 bases separating them. This CDR3 comprises 17 residues.

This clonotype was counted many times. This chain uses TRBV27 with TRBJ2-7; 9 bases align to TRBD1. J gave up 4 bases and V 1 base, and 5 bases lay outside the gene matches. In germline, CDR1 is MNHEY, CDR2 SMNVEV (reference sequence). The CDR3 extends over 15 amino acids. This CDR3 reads CASSLFGDRGYEQYF. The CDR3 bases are TGTGCCAGCAGTTTATTTGGCGACAGGGGGTACGAGCAGTACTTC.

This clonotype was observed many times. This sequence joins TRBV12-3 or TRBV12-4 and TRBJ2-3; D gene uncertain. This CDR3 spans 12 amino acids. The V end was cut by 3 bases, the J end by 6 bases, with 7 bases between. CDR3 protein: CASSFIGDTQYF. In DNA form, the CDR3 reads TGTGCCAGCAGTTTTATTGGGGATACGCAGTATTTT.

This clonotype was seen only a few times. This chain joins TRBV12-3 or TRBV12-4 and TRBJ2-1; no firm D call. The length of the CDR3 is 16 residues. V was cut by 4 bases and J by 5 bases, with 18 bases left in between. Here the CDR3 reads CASSSRVLAVHNEQFF. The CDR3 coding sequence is TGTGCCAGCAGTTCCCGGGTACTGGCGGTCCACAATGAGCAGTTCTTC.

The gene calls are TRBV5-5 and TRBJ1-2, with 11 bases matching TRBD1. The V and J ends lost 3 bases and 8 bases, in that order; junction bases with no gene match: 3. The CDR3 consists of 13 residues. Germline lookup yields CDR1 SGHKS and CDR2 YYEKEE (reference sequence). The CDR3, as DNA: TGTGCCAGCAGCTACGGGACAGGGGGAGGCTACACCTTC. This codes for CASSYGTGGGYTF. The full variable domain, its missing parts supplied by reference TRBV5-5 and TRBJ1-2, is DAGVTQSPTHLIKTRGQQVTLRCSPISGHKSVSWYQQVLGQGPQFIFQYYEKEERGRGNFPDRFSARQFPNYSSELNVNALLLGDSALYLCASSYGTGGGYTFGSGTRLTVV.

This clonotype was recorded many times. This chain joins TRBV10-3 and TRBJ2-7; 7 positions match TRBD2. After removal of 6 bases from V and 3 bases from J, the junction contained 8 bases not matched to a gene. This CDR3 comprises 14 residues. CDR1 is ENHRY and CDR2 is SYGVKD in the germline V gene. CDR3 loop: CAIRDRDYLYEQYF. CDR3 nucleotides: TGTGCCATCAGGGACCGGGACTACCTCTACGAGCAGTACTTC.

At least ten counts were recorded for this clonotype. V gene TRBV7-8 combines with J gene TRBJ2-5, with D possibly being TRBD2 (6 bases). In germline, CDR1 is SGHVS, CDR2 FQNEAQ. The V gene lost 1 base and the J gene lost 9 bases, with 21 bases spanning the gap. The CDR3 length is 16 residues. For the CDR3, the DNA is TGTGCCAGCAGCTTAGGGGGGGTGGGACGGCTCCAGGCCCAGTACTTC. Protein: CASSLGGVGRLQAQYF.

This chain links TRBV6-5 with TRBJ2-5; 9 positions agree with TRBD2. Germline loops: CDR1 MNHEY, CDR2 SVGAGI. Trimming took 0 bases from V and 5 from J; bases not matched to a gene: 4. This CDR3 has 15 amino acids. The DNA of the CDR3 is TGTGCCAGCAGTTACTCCGCGGGGGGGGATGAGACCCAGTACTTC. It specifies CASSYSAGGDETQYF.

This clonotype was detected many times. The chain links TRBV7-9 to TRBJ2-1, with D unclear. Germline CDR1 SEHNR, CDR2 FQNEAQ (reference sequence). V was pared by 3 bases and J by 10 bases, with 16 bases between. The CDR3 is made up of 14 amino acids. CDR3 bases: TGTGCCAGCAGCTTTTCTTCGATCCTAGGGGAGCAGTTCTTC. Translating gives CASSFSSILGEQFF.

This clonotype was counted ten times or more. Here the CDR3 DNA reads TGTGCCAGCAGGGGACAGGGGGTATCGACAGATACGCAGTATTTT. Encoded protein: CASRGQGVSTDTQYF. This chain links TRBV12-3 or TRBV12-4 with TRBJ2-3, with 11 nucleotides matching TRBD1. CDR3 length equals 15 residues. V was clipped by 6 bases and J by 3 bases; unmatched bases: 5.

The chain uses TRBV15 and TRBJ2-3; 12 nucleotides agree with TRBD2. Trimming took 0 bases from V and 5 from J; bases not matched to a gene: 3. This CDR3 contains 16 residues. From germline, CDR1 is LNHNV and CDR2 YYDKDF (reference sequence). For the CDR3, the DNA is TGTGCCACCAGCAGAGACTCACTAGCGGGGGGAGATACGCAGTATTTT. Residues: CATSRDSLAGGDTQYF.

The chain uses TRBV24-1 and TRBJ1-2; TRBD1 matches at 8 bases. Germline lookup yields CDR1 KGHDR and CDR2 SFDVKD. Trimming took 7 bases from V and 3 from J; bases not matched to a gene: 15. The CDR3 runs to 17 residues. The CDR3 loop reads CATSGPGGPGLHYGYTF. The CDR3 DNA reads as TGTGCCACCAGCGGACCAGGGGGCCCGGGGCTGCACTATGGCTACACCTTC.

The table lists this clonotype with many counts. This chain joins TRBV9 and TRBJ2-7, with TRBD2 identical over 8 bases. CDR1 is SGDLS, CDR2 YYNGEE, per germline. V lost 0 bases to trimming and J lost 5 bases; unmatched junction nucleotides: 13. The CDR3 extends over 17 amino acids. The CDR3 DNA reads TGTGCCAGCAGCGTAGCTAGTTGGGGAGCGGGAGACAACGAGCAGTACTTC. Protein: CASSVASWGAGDNEQYF.

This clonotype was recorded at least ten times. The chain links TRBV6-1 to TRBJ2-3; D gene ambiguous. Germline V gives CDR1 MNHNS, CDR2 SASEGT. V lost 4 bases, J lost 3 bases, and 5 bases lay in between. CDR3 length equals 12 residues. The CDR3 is CASSALTDTQYF. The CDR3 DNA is TGTGCCAGCAGTGCCCTAACAGATACGCAGTATTTT.

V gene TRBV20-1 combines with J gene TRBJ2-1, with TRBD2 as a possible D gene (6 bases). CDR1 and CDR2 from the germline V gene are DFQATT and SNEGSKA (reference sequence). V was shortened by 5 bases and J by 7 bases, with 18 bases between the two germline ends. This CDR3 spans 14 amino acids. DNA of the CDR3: TGCAGTGCTCTCCGGGACCACGGGGGAAATGAGCAGTTCTTC. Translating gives CSALRDHGGNEQFF.

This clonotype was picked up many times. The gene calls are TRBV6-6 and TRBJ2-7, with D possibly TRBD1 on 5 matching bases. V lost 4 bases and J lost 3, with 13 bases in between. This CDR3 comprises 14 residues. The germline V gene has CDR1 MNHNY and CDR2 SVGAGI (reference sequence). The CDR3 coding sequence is TGTGCCAGCAGTTTGCCCGGACACCTCTACGAGCAGTACTTC. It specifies CASSLPGHLYEQYF.

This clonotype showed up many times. The CDR3 here is CASSPPGQAGANVLTF. The CDR3 DNA follows: TGTGCCAGCAGCCCACCGGGACAGGCTGGGGCCAACGTCCTGACTTTC. The chain joins TRBV9 to TRBJ2-6, with 8 bases matching TRBD1. Trimming took 4 bases from V and 2 from J; bases not matched to a gene: 5. This CDR3 comprises 16 residues. Germline values: CDR1 SGDLS, CDR2 YYNGEE. The variable domain in full, with the rest retrieved from reference TRBV9 and TRBJ2-6, is DSGVTQTPKHLITATGQRVTLRCSPRSGDLSVYWYQQSLDQGLQFLIQYYNGEERAKGNILERFSAQQFPDLHSELNLSSLELGDSALYFCASSPPGQAGANVLTFGAGSRLTVL.

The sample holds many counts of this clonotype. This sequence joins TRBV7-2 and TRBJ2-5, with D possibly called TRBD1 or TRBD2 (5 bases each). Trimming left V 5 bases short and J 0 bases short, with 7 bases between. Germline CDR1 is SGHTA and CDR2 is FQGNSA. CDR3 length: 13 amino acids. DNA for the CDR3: TGTGCCAGCAGCCAGGGACACCAAGAGACCCAGTACTTC. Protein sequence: CASSQGHQETQYF. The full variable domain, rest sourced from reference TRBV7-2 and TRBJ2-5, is GAGVSQSPSNKVTEKGKDVELRCDPISGHTALYWYRQSLGQGLEFLIYFQGNSAPDKSGLPSDRFSAERTGGSVSTLTIQRTQQEDSAVYLCASSQGHQETQYFGPGTRLLVL.